The present entry profiles one TCR beta chain with its context. What it binds is unknown. These data originate in a study of T cell repertoires in cytomegalovirus infection. Across the whole study: Public TCR beta signature analysis indicated the presence of both CMV infection and matching HLA type.

The V gene end was trimmed by 6 bases and the J gene end by 2 bases; junction bases not matched to a gene: 14. The CDR3 is 17 residues long. The germline CDR1 and CDR2 sequences are MDHEN and SYDVKM. TCRdb passed the reads through MiXCR, listing each CDR3 protein once. The data hold some 700,000 distinct CDR3 sequences, with roughly a third observed a single time. Broader study findings: HLA-C-restricted, CMV-specific TCR beta clonotypes were dominant ex vivo.

The chain recombines TRBV28 with TRBJ1-2; 8 bases align to TRBD1. The sequence was collected from a human donor in good health (CMV status not recorded). Some clones in this sample may be carry-over from other donors' samples. Sequencing was performed on PBMCs. This CDR3 reads CASSDLRDRITNYGYTF. The CDR3, as DNA: TGTGCCAGCAGCGACCTCCGGGACAGGATTACAAACTATGGCTACACCTTC.